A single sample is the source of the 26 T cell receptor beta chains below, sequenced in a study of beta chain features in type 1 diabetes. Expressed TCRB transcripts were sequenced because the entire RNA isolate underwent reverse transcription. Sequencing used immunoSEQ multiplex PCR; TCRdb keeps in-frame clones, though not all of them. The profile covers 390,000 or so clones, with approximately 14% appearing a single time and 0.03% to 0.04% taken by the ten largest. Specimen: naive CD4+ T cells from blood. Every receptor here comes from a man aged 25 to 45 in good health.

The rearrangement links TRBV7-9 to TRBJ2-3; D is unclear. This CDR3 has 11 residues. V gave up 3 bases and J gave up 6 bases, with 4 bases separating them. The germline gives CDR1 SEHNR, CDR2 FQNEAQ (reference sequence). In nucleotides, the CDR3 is TGTGCCAGCAGCTTTTTGGATACGCAGTATTTT. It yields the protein CASSFLDTQYF.

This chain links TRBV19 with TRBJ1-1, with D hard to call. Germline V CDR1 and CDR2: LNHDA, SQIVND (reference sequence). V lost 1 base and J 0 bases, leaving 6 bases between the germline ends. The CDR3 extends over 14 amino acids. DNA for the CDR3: TGTGCCAGTAGTATAGGGTCGGTGAACACTGAAGCTTTCTTT. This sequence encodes CASSIGSVNTEAFF.

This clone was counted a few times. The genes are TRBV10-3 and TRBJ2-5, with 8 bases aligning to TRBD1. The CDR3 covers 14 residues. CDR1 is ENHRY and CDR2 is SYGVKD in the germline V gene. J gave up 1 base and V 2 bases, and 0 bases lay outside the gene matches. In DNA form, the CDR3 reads TGTGCCATCAGTGAGGGGACAGGCCAAGAGACCCAGTACTTC. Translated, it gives CAISEGTGQETQYF.

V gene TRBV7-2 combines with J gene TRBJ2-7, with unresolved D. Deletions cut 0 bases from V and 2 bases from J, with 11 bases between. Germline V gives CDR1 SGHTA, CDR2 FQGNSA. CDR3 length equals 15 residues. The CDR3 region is CASSLAVTGAYEQYF. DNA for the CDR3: TGTGCCAGCAGCTTAGCGGTGACGGGTGCCTACGAGCAGTACTTC.

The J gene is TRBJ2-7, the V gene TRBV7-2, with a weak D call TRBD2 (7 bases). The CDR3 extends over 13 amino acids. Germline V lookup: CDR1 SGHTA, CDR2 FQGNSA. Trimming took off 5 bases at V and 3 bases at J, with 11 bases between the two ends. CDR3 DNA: TGTGCCAGCAGCCTCGGGGGGCTCTACGAGCAGTACTTC. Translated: CASSLGGLYEQYF.

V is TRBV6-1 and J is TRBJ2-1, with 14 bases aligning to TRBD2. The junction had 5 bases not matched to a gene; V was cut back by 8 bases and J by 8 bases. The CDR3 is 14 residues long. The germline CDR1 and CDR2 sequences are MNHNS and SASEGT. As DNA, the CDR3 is TGTGCCAGCTGGACTAGCGGGAGGAGCGATGAGCAGTTCTTC. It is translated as CASWTSGRSDEQFF.

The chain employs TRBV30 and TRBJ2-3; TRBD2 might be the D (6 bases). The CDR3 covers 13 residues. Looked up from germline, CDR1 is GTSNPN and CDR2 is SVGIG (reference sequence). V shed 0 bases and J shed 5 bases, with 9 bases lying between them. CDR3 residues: CAWSVGTGDTQYF. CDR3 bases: TGTGCCTGGAGTGTAGGGACTGGAGATACGCAGTATTTT.

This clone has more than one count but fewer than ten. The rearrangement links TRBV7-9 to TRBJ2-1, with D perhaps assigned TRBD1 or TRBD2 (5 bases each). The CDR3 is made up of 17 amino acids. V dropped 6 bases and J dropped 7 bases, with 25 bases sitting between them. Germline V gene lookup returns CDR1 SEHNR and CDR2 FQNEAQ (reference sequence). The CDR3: CASSPPPGTAQGNEQFF. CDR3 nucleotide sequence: TGTGCCAGCAGTCCCCCCCCGGGGACCGCCCAAGGGAATGAGCAGTTCTTC.

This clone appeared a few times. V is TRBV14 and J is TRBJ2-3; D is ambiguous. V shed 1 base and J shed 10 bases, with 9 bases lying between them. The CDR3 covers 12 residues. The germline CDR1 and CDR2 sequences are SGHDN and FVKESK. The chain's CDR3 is CASSQASDAQYF. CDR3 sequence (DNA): TGTGCCAGCAGCCAAGCGAGTGACGCGCAGTATTTT.

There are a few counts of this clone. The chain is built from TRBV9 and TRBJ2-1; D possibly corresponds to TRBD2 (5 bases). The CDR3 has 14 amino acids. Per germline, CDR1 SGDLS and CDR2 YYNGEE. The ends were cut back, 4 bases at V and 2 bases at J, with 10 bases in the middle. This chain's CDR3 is CASSNGLPYNEQFF. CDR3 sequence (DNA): TGTGCCAGCAGCAACGGACTGCCCTACAATGAGCAGTTCTTC.

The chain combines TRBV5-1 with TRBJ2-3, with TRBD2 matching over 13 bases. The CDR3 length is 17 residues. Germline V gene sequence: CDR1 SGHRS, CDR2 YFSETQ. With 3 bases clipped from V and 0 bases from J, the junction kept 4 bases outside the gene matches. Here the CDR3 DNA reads TGCGCCAGCAGCTGGGGACTAGCGGGACTTAGCACAGATACGCAGTATTTT. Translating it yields CASSWGLAGLSTDTQYF.

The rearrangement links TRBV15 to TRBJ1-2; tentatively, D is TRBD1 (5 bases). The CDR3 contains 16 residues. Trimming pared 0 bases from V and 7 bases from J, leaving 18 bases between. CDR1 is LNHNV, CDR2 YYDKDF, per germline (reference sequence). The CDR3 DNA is TGTGCCACCAGCAGAGAATTAAAACAGGCATTAAGTGGCTACACCTTC. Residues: CATSRELKQALSGYTF.

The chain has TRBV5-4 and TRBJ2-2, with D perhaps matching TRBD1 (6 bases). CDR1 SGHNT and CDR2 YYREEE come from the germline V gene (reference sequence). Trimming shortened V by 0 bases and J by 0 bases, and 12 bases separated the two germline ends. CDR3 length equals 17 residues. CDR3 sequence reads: CASSLAMDSANTGELFF. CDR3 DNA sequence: TGTGCCAGCAGCTTGGCCATGGACAGCGCGAACACCGGGGAGCTGTTTTTT. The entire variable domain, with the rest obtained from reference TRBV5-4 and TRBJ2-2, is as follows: ETGVTQSPTHLIKTRGQQVTLRCSSQSGHNTVSWYQQALGQGPQFIFQYYREEENGRGNFPPRFSGLQFPNYSSELNVNALELDDSALYLCASSLAMDSANTGELFFGEGSRLTVL.

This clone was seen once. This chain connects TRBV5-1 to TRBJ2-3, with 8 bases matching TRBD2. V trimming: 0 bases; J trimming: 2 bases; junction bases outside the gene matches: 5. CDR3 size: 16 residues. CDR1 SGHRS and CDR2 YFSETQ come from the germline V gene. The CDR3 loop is CASSLETSGTTDTQYF. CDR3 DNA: TGCGCCAGCAGCTTGGAAACTAGCGGAACCACAGATACGCAGTATTTT.

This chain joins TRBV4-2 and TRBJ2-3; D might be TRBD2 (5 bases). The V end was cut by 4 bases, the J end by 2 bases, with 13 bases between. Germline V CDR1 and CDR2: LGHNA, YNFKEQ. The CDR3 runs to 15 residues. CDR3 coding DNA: TGTGCCAGCAGCCCCATAGCGAGCTCCACAGATACGCAGTATTTT. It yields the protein CASSPIASSTDTQYF.

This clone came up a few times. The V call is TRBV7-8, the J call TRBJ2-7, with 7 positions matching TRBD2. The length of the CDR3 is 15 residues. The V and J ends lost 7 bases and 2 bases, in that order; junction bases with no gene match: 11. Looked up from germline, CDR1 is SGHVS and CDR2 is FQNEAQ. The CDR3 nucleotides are TGTGCCAGCATCTATATACGGGGGGAAGCCTACGAGCAGTACTTC. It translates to CASIYIRGEAYEQYF.

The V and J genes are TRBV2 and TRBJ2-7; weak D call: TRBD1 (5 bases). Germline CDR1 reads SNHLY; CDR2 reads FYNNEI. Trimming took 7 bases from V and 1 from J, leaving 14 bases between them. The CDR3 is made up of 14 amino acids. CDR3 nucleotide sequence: TGTGCCAGCAACCAAGACAGTCAATCCTACGAGCAGTACGTC. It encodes CASNQDSQSYEQYV.

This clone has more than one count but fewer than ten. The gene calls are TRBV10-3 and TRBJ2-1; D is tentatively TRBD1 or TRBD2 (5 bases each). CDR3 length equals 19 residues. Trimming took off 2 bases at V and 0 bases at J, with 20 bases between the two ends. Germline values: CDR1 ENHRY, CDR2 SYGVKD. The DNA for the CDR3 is TGTGCCATCAGTGAGGGGGGTGCTAGAGCGTCCCGCTCCTACAATGAGCAGTTCTTC. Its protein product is CAISEGGARASRSYNEQFF.

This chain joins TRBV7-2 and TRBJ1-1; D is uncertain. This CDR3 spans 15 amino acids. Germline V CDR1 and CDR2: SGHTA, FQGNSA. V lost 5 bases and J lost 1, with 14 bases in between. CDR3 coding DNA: TGTGCCAGCAGCCTAAGGGAGGCGGGGAACACTGAAGCTTTCTTT. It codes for CASSLREAGNTEAFF.

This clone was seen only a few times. The CDR3 reads CSVRAWIQETQYF. The CDR3, as DNA: TGCAGCGTCCGGGCGTGGATCCAAGAGACCCAGTACTTC. The V and J genes are TRBV29-1 and TRBJ2-5, with unresolved D. Per the germline V gene, CDR1 is SQVTM and CDR2 is ANQGSEA. V was cut by 6 bases and J by 1 base, with 12 bases left in between. This CDR3 has 13 amino acids.

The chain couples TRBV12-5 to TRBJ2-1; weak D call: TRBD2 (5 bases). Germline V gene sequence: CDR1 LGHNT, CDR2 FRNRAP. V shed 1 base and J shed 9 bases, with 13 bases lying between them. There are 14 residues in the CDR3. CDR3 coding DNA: TGTGCTAGTGGTTTGGCCTCTCCCGGGATTGAGCAGTTCTTC. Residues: CASGLASPGIEQFF.

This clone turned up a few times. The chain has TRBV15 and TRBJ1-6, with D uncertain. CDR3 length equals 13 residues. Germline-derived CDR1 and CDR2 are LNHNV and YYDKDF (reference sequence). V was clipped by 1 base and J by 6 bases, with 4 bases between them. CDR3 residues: CATSRVGNSPLHF. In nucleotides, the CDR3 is TGTGCCACCAGCAGAGTGGGTAATTCACCCCTCCACTTT. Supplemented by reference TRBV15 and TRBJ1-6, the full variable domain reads DAMVIQNPRYQVTQFGKPVTLSCSQTLNHNVMYWYQQKSSQAPKLLFHYYDKDFNNEADTPDNFQSRRPNTSFCFLDIRSPGLGDTAMYLCATSRVGNSPLHFGNGTRLTVT.

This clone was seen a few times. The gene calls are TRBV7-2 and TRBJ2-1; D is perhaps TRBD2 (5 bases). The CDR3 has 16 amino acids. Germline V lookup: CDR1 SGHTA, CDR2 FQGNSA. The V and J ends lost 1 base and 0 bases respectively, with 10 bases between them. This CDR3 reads CASSLGGINSYNEQFF. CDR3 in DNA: TGTGCCAGCAGCTTAGGAGGGATCAACTCCTACAATGAGCAGTTCTTC.

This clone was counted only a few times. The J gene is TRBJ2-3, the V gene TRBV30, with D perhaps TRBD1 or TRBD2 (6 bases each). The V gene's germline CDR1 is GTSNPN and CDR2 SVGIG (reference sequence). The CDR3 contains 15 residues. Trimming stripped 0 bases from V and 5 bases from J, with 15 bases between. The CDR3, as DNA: TGTGCCTGGAGTGTTCTGGGGGCCGGGGGAGATACGCAGTATTTT. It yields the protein CAWSVLGAGGDTQYF.

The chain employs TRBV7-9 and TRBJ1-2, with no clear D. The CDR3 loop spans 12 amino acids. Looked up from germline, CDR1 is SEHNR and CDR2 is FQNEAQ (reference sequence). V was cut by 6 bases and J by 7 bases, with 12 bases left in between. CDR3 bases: TGTGCCAGCAGTTTACACCTGGTTGGCTACACCTTC. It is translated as CASSLHLVGYTF.

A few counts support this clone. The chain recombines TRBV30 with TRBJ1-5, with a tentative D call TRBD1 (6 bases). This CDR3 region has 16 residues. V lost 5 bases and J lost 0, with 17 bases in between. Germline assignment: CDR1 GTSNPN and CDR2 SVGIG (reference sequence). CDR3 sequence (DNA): TGTGCCTGGGATTTCGGACAGACGAATAGCAATCAGCCCCAGCATTTT. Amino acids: CAWDFGQTNSNQPQHF.